A selection of T cell receptor beta chains follows, all from one sample in a study of blood T cells in healthy people across ages. Each CDR3 protein is one row after TCRdb ran MiXCR on the 5' RACE reads. The sample shows over a million distinct CDR3 sequences, approximately 40% of them seen only once. The sequencing input was blood. The receptors derive from a woman aged 18-29 years in good health. The CDR3 runs from the conserved cysteine through the conserved F or W. Each record gives: V gene, D gene, clone size, J gene, CDR3 DNA, CDR3 protein. A D gene is named only where the DNA matches it firmly. The size of a clone is reported for some rows only, either as once, few or many, or as a class for expanded clones.

TRBV29-1	.	.	TRBJ2-7	TGCAGCGTTGATGGGTGGGGGGTGGCGTCCTACGAGCAGTACTTC	CSVDGWGVASYEQYF
TRBV6-1	TRBD2	.	TRBJ2-1	TGTGCCAGCAGTCGGGAGGTCTCCTACAATGAGCAGTTCTTC	CASSREVSYNEQFF
TRBV20-1	.	.	TRBJ2-2	TGCAGTGCGTCCGGGACGGGGGTTGCCGGGGAGCTGTTTTTT	CSASGTGVAGELFF
TRBV15	.	.	TRBJ1-2	TGTGCCACCAGCACAAATCCGGGACGGTTAAACTATGGCTACACCTTC	CATSTNPGRLNYGYTF
TRBV12-3/TRBV12-4	.	.	TRBJ2-1	TGTGCCAGCAAGCTATCGGTCCTCCCGGACCATGAGCAGTTCTTC	CASKLSVLPDHEQFF
TRBV7-2	.	.	TRBJ1-3	TGTGCCAGCAGCTTAGACAGGGACTATGGAAACACCATATATTTT	CASSLDRDYGNTIYF
TRBV7-3	TRBD1	few	TRBJ2-2	TGTGCCAGCAGCCAAACAGGGGGCTACACCGGGGAGCTGTTTTTT	CASSQTGGYTGELFF
TRBV30	TRBD2	.	TRBJ2-3	TGTGCCTGGAACTTCGAAGCGGGAGGCACAGATACGCAGTATTTT	CAWNFEAGGTDTQYF
TRBV14	.	.	TRBJ2-4	TGTGCCAGCAGCCAGGCACCCGGGGACATTCAGTACTTC	CASSQAPGDIQYF
TRBV6-1	TRBD2	.	TRBJ2-1	TGTGCCAGCGTTAGCGGGGGGGCGCACAATGAGCAGTTCTTC	CASVSGGAHNEQFF
TRBV4-2	.	few	TRBJ2-3	TGTGCCAGCAGCCCCCTATCGAGCGGGAGCACAGATACGCAGTATTTT	CASSPLSSGSTDTQYF
TRBV20-1	.	few	TRBJ2-3	TGCAGTGCTAGAGATCCAAGGCAGATCACAGATACGCAGTATTTT	CSARDPRQITDTQYF
TRBV20-1	TRBD1	few	TRBJ2-5	TGCAGTGCTAGCGACACGGACAGGCCCCAAGAGACCCAGTACTTC	CSASDTDRPQETQYF
TRBV18	.	.	TRBJ2-7	TGTGCCAGCTCACCAAATTTTGGAAACGAGCAGTACTTC	CASSPNFGNEQYF
TRBV20-1	TRBD2	few	TRBJ2-5	TGCAGTGCTAGAGGCGGGGGGCAAAAGACCCAGTACTTC	CSARGGGQKTQYF
TRBV28	TRBD1	.	TRBJ1-2	TGTGCCAGCAGTCTGAGGGGGCCCCCGGGGTATGGCTACACCTTC	CASSLRGPPGYGYTF
TRBV27	.	.	TRBJ1-5	TGTGCCAGCAGTGCCCGGGACGGCAATCAGCCCCAGCATTTT	CASSARDGNQPQHF